Sequencing of this TCR beta chain was carried out in a study of T cells expressing NK-cell markers. Study context: Among the eight sequenced donors, seven tested HCMV-seropositive and one tested seronegative.

No DNA is given; TCRdb re-called the 5' RACE reads and lists each CDR3 protein once. This sample's table reports 350,000 to 400,000 distinct CDR3 sequences. Study-level results: Dominant NKG2C+ clonotype frequencies of about 1.0-7.0% of CD8+ T cells were measured in a handful of donors. One observes that, in a few donors, these clonotypes were also the leading ones within the CD3+CD56-NKG2C+ fraction. HCMV specificity of expanded NKG2C+ T cell clones remained unclear.

This CDR3 comprises 12 residues. Germline-derived CDR1 and CDR2 are MNHEY and SVGEGT. As for this clonotype: Its target is not known.

This clonotype was sampled from a woman between 50 and 59 years old in good health. The rearrangement links TRBV6-2 or TRBV6-3 to TRBJ2-3. Sequencing was carried out using blood T cells: a sorted CD56 or NKG2C T cell subset, CD4+ or CD8+ T cells, or bulk PBMC T cells (not recorded which). The chain's CDR3 is CASSIEGDTQYF.